Described below is a single T cell receptor beta chain sequence and its context. These data come from a study of OX40 agonist ivuxolimab in advanced cancers. Study overall: Ivuxolimab, an agonist antibody against OX40 (CD134), was given to patients. It was permissible to have had prior anti-PD-1, anti-PD-L1 or anti-CTLA-4 therapy, and around 40% had some.

CDR1 MNHNY and CDR2 SVGAGI come from the germline V gene (reference sequence). This CDR3 is 13 amino acids long. With 0 bases removed from V and 2 bases from J, the gap between germline ends came to 5 bases. Clones were read by immunoSEQ multiplex PCR, and TCRdb kept only the in-frame ones, dropping some. The sample has tens of thousands of clones, about 83% seen once; the top ten hold under 9%. Blood got drawn at baseline, again on cycle 4 day 1, and then on cycle 7 day 1. The origin of this receptor is an adult with an advanced solid tumor such as melanoma, head and neck, liver or kidney cancer. This sample comprised CD4+ or CD8+ T cells sorted from blood, obtained in a trial of the OX40 agonist ivuxolimab. The gene calls are TRBV6-6 and TRBJ2-7; no clear D. For the CDR3, the DNA is TGTGCCAGCAGTTACTCGGGCCCCTACGAGCAGTACTTC. It encodes CASSYSGPYEQYF.